This T cell receptor (beta chain) emerged from a study of T cells in Graves' hyperthyroidism and ophthalmopathy (dated by TCRdb to about 2019). Broadly, across the study: Peripheral blood samples were taken at initial diagnosis, before any treatment was given. TCR Vbeta CDR3 sequencing of 120 to 150 peripheral blood samples (over 40 ophthalmopathy, under 80 hyperthyroidism and approximately 17 progressor patients) is reported in the paper. The study also compared thyroid tissue and blood T-cell repertoires from five or six Graves' hyperthyroidism patients. The 100 discovery patients were divided at random into training and test sets in a 7:3 ratio. After sampling, hyperthyroidism patients received methimazole starting at 30 mg daily, and ophthalmopathy patients received high-dose intravenous methylprednisolone. Prospective prediction of ophthalmopathy was tested in an independent validation cohort consisting of 18 to 20 hyperthyroidism patients and 15 or so patients who later progressed to ophthalmopathy. To identify distinguishing TCR V-J signatures, a discovery cohort of about 100 patients was used, comprising 43 with Graves' ophthalmopathy and around 60 with stable Graves' hyperthyroidism. Here is what the overall study found, with its caveats: No statistical method was used to set the sample size in advance, and investigators knew the group allocation. Blood samples also contained most of the expanded thyroid clonotypes (frequency above 0.001), which suggests that blood repertoires may reflect thyroid immune responses. In validation, the model predicted progression to ophthalmopathy with about 71% sensitivity and approximately 74% specificity, a median of around 6.6 months before onset. Ophthalmopathy was separated from stable hyperthyroidism by a 13 V-J signature model, with about 86% sensitivity and roughly 81% specificity obtained in cross-validation and 80%/75% obtained in testing.

V sheds 2 bases and J sheds 5 bases, leaving 13 bases between their ends. Spanning cysteine to phenylalanine, the CDR3 consists of 14 amino acids. Only the CDR3 DNA stays, 42 bases, in frame from base 1. From the germline V gene, CDR1 is SQVTM and CDR2 is ANQGSEA. The TCR beta CDR3 regions were amplified from the RNA transcripts. A first-round RT-PCR of the TCR CDR3 used the HTBI primer set with the Qiagen OneStep RT-PCR kit. Libraries were constructed in a second round of multiplex PCR, after which size selection and purification were performed. Sequencing of the libraries was done on an Illumina HiSeq2000 using paired-end 100 bp reads. In the paper's pipeline: SOAPnuke was used to process the raw data, throwing out any read that contained adapters or uncalled bases, had a mean Phred below 15, or lacked an exact constant-primer or identifier match. COPE v1.2.5 was used to merge high-quality paired reads, and clonotypes were defined as unique nucleotide sequences. MiTCR v1.1 was used to align clonotypes to the IMGT TRBV, TRBD and TRBJ reference segments. The analysis was restricted to V-J combinations with a frequency above 0.0001, which together covered about 99% of the repertoires. A TCS score was defined as the ratio between F50 (clonal expansion) and ExV (chaos), using BLOSUM62-based TCRdist between CDR3 peptides within each V-J. Welch's t-statistics and random forest reduced some 510 V-J features to 13, which were used in a naive Bayes classifier (R e1071). In-frame beta chains were kept once TCRdb had trimmed the public reads at Q25 with fastp and called clones with MiXCR. Each entry is one CDR3 protein sequence, shown with its most common DNA and genes. The V and J calls and clone size are TCRdb's, not the authors'. The sample includes 250,000 to 400,000 distinct CDR3 sequences, with roughly 15% observed a single time. The ten biggest clones cover roughly 35% of the sample.

At least ten counts were recorded for this clonotype. It lacks a known antigen. No quality values exist for individual bases; no much larger clone is one base distant. Ophthalmopathy patients had moderately to severely active disease, with a Clinical Activity Score of 3 or more, a NOSPECS grade of 4 or more, and a disease duration of less than 3 months. Patients with uncontrolled infections, other autoimmune diseases, pregnancy or lactation were excluded. Diagnoses were established on the basis of clinical symptoms, serum thyroxine and TRAb, thyroid ultrasound, and orbital computed tomography. PBMCs were separated from roughly 9.3 ml of fresh peripheral blood using Ficoll-Paque density gradient centrifugation. Total RNA was extracted with Trizol reagent, and quality was checked on an Agilent 2100 Bioanalyzer.

The receptor was derived from a woman aged 40 to 50 with Graves' ophthalmopathy. The sequence links TRBV29-1 to TRBJ2-1, and perhaps TRBD2 as D gene, on 7 matching bases. Sequences were obtained from blood. The DNA sequence is given as TGCAGCGTTGAAAGGGGGGGTTATCACAATGAGCAGTTCTTC. Its product reads: CSVERGGYHNEQFF.